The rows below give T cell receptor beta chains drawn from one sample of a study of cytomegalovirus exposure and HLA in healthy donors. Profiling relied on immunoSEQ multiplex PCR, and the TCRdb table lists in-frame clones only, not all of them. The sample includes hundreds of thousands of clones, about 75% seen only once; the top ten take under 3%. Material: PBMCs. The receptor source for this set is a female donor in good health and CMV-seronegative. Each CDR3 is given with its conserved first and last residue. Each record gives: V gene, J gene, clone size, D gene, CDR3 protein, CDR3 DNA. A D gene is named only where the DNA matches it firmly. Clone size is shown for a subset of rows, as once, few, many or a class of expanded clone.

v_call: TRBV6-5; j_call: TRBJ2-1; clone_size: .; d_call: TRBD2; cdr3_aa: CASSLAGTIYNEQFF; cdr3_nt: TGTGCCAGCAGTTTAGCGGGAACGATATACAATGAGCAGTTCTTC
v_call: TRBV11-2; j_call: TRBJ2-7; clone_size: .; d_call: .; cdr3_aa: CASSFSSSYEQYF; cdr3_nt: TGTGCCAGCAGCTTTAGTAGCTCCTACGAGCAGTACTTC
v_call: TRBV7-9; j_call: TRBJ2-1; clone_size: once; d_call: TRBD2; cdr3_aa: CASSTIAGSSYNEQFF; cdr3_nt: TGTGCCAGCAGCACGATAGCGGGGAGCTCCTACAATGAGCAGTTCTTC
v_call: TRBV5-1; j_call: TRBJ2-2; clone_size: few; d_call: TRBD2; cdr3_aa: CASSLARLAGKNTGELFF; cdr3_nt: TGCGCCAGCAGCTTGGCCAGACTAGCGGGGAAGAACACCGGGGAGCTGTTTTTT
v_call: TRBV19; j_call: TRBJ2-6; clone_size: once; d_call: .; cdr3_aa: CASTPQGSGANVLTF; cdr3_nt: TGTGCCAGTACTCCACAGGGCTCTGGGGCCAACGTCCTGACTTTC
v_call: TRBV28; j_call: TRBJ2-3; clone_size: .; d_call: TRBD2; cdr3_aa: CASTLAGDTQYF; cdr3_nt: TGTGCCAGCACCTTAGCGGGAGATACGCAGTATTTT
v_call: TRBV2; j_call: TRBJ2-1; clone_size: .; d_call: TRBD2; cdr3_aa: CASTLRASGSIVNEQFF; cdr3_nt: TGTGCCAGCACCTTGCGGGCTAGCGGGAGTATAGTTAATGAGCAGTTCTTC
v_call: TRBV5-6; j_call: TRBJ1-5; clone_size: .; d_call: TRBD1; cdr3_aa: CASSWGQGAPQPQHF; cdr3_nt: TGTGCCAGCAGCTGGGGACAGGGCGCTCCCCAGCCCCAGCATTTT
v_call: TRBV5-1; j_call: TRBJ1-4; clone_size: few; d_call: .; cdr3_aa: CASSPGEKLFF; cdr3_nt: TGCGCCAGCAGCCCAGGAGAAAAACTGTTTTTT
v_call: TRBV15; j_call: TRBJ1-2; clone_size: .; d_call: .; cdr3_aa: CATSRDPISLANYGYTF; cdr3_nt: TGTGCCACCAGCAGAGATCCCATTTCCTTAGCTAACTATGGCTACACCTTC
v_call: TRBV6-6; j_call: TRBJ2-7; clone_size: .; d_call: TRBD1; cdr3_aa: CASSYPAGQGHEQYF; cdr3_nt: TGTGCCAGCAGTTACCCTGCCGGACAGGGACACGAGCAGTACTTC
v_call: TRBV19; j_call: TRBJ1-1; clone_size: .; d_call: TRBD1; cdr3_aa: CATGTGNTEAFF; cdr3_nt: TGTGCCACCGGGACAGGGAACACTGAAGCTTTCTTT
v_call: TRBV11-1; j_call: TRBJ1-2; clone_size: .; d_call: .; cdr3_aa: CASSVARGYGYTF; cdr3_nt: TGTGCCAGCAGCGTGGCCAGGGGCTATGGCTACACCTTC
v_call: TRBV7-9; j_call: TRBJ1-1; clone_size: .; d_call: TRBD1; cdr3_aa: CASSRTGTGLNTEAFF; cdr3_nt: TGTGCCAGCAGCCGGACCGGGACAGGTCTGAACACTGAAGCTTTCTTT
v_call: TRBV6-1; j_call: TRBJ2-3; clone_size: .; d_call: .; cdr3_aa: CASRGRIDTQYF; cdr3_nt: TGTGCCAGCAGAGGGAGAATAGATACGCAGTATTTT
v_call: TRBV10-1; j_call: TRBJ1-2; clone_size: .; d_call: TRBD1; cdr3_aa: CTSSRDSTYGYTF; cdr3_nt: TGCACCAGCAGTCGGGACAGTACTTACGGCTACACCTTC
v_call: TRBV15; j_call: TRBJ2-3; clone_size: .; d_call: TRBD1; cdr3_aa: CAASRVGGLGDTQYF; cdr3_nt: TGTGCCGCCAGCAGAGTAGGGGGCCTCGGGGATACGCAGTATTTT
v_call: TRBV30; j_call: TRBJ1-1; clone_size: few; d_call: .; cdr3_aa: CAWTTGHLTEAFF; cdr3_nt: TGTGCCTGGACCACGGGACACCTCACTGAAGCTTTCTTT
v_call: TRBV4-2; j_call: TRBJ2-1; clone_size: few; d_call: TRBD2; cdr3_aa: CASSQATSGYNEQFF; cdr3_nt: TGTGCCAGCAGCCAAGCGACTAGCGGTTACAATGAGCAGTTCTTC
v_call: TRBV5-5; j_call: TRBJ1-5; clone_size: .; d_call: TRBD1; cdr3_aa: CASSTGTGNQPQHF; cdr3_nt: TGTGCCAGCAGCACCGGGACAGGAAATCAGCCCCAGCATTTT
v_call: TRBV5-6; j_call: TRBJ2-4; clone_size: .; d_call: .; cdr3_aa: CASTKLRESEYF; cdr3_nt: TGTGCCAGCACTAAGCTCCGGGAGTCAGAGTACTTC
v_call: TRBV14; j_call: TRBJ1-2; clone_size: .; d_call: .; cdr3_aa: CASSQDLGGLRGYTF; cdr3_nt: TGTGCCAGCAGCCAAGATCTAGGGGGATTACGTGGCTACACCTTC
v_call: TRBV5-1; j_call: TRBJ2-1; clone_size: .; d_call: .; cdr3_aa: CASSLLPGAPNEQFF; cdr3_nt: TGCGCCAGCAGCTTGCTACCAGGGGCACCCAATGAGCAGTTCTTC
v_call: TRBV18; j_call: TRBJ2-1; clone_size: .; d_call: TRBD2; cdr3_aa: CASSPGGTRGNEQFF; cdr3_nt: TGTGCCAGCTCACCAGGTGGGACTAGGGGCAATGAGCAGTTCTTC
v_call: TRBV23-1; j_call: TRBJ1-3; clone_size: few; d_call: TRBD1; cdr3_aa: CASSQRGLTGNTIYF; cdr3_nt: TGCGCCAGCAGTCAAAGGGGGCTAACTGGAAACACCATATATTTT
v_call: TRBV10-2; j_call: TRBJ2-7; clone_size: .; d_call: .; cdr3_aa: CATLASYEQYF; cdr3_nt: TGCGCCACCCTAGCCTCCTACGAGCAGTACTTC
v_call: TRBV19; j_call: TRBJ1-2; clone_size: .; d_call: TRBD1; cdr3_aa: CASNEGQAIYGYTF; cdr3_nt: TGTGCCAGTAATGAGGGACAGGCCATCTATGGCTACACCTTC
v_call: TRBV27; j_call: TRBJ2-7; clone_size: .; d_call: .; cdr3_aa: CASSLKLEYEQYF; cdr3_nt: TGTGCCAGCAGTTTAAAGTTAGAGTACGAGCAGTACTTC
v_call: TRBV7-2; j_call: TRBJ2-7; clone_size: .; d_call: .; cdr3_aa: CASSLAGPGSHEQYF; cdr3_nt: TGTGCCAGCAGCTTAGCGGGCCCTGGGTCCCACGAGCAGTACTTC
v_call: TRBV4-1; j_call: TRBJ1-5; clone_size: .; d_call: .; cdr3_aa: CASSRAGADQPQHF; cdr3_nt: TGCGCCAGCAGCCGGGCGGGGGCGGACCAGCCCCAGCATTTT
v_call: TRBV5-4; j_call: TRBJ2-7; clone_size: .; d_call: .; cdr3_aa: CASSPWAGATYEQYF; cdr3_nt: TGTGCCAGCAGCCCCTGGGCGGGGGCGACCTACGAGCAGTACTTC
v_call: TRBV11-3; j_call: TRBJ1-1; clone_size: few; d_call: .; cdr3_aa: CASSLQGTEAFF; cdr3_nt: TGTGCCAGCAGCTTACAGGGCACTGAAGCTTTCTTT
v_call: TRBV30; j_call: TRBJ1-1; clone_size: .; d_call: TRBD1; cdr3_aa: CAWSGPPTGGPEAFF; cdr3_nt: TGTGCCTGGAGTGGACCTCCAACAGGGGGCCCTGAAGCTTTCTTT
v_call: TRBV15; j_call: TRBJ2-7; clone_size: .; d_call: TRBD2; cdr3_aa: CATSHGRENEQYF; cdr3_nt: TGTGCCACCAGCCACGGGAGGGAAAACGAGCAGTACTTC
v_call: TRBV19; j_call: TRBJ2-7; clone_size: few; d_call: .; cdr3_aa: CASRPRKGGEQYF; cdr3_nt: TGTGCCAGTAGACCAAGGAAGGGAGGAGAGCAGTACTTC
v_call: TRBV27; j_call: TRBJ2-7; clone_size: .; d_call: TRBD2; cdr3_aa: CASSSLGAGAYEQYF; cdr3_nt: TGTGCCAGCAGTTCCCTCGGAGCGGGAGCCTACGAGCAGTACTTC
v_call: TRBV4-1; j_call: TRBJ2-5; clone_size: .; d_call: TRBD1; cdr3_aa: CASSHLSTGVETQYF; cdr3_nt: TGCGCCAGCAGCCATTTGAGTACAGGGGTAGAGACCCAGTACTTC
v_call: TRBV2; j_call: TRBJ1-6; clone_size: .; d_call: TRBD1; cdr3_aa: CASRNTGGSYNSPLHF; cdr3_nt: TGTGCCAGCAGGAATACAGGGGGCTCCTATAATTCACCCCTCCACTTT
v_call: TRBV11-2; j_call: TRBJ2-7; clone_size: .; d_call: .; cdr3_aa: CASSLVDRLHF; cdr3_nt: TGTGCCAGCAGCTTAGTGGACAGATTACACTTC
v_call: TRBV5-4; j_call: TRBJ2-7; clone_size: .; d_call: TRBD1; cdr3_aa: CASSAGTGAYEQYF; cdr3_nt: TGTGCCAGCAGCGCCGGGACAGGGGCCTACGAGCAGTACTTC
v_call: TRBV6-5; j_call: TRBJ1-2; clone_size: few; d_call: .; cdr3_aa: CASSRGAGYGYTF; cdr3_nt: TGTGCCAGCAGTCGGGGTGCGGGGTATGGCTACACCTTC
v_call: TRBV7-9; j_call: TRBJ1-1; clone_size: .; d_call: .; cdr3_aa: CSSSLTGAEAFF; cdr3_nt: TGTTCCAGCAGCTTAACGGGGGCTGAAGCTTTCTTT
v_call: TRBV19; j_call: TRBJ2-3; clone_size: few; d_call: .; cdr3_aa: CASSIRQGSDTQYF; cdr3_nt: TGTGCCAGTAGTATCAGGCAGGGCTCAGATACGCAGTATTTT
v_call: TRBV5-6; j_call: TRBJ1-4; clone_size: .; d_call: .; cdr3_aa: CASSLFALEAEKLFF; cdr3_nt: TGTGCCAGCAGCTTGTTCGCTCTTGAAGCGGAAAAACTGTTTTTT
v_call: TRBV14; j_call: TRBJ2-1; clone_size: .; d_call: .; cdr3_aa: CASSLTPGVMDEQFF; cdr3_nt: TGTGCCAGCAGCCTGACTCCGGGAGTCATGGATGAGCAGTTCTTC
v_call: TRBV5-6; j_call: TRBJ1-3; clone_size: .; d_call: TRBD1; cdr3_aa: CASSRGTASGNTIYF; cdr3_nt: TGTGCCAGCAGCCGTGGGACAGCATCTGGAAACACCATATATTTT
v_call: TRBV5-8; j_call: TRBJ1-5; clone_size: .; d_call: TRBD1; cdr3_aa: CASRPTGGGGAQHF; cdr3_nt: TGTGCCAGCAGACCGACAGGGGGGGGAGGGGCCCAGCATTTT
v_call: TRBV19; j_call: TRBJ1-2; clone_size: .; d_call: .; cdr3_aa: CASSAVSHYGYTF; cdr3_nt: TGTGCCAGTAGCGCGGTCAGCCACTATGGCTACACCTTC